Listed below are T cell receptor beta chains from one sample, sequenced in a study of beta chain features in type 1 diabetes. Data came from immunoSEQ multiplex PCR; TCRdb stores just in-frame clones and leaves some out. The sample holds 350,000 to 400,000 clones; roughly 15% are singletons and the top ten take approximately 0.019%. The sequencing input was naive CD4+ T cells from blood. The receptor set was obtained from a woman aged 18-29 years in good health. Each CDR3 is given with its conserved first and last residue. The order of the fields is clone size, V gene, J gene, D gene, CDR3 protein, CDR3 DNA. A D gene is named only where the DNA matches it firmly. Where a row states a size, it is once, few, many or the class of an expanded clone; other rows omit it.

abundance: NA
v_gene: TRBV7-9
j_gene: TRBJ2-1
d_gene: TRBD1
CDR3aa: CASSSGTGQYNEQFF
CDR3nt: TGTGCCAGCAGCTCCGGGACAGGCCAATACAATGAGCAGTTCTTC

abundance: few
v_gene: TRBV2
j_gene: TRBJ2-3
d_gene: NA
CDR3aa: CATATDRSSTDTQYF
CDR3nt: TGTGCCACCGCTACTGACAGGTCTAGCACAGATACGCAGTATTTT

abundance: NA
v_gene: TRBV20-1
j_gene: TRBJ1-1
d_gene: NA
CDR3aa: CSARSPTEAFF
CDR3nt: TGCAGTGCTAGGTCTCCCACTGAAGCTTTCTTT

abundance: few
v_gene: TRBV9
j_gene: TRBJ2-6
d_gene: NA
CDR3aa: CASSDSGSGANVLTF
CDR3nt: TGTGCCAGCAGCGACTCAGGGTCTGGGGCCAACGTCCTGACTTTC

abundance: NA
v_gene: TRBV5-1
j_gene: TRBJ2-2
d_gene: TRBD2
CDR3aa: CASSFSGANTGELFF
CDR3nt: TGCGCCAGCAGCTTTAGCGGGGCGAACACCGGGGAGCTGTTTTTT

abundance: NA
v_gene: TRBV30
j_gene: TRBJ1-1
d_gene: NA
CDR3aa: CAWRLIGRGNTEAFF
CDR3nt: TGTGCCTGGAGATTAATAGGCAGAGGGAACACTGAAGCTTTCTTT

abundance: NA
v_gene: TRBV21-1
j_gene: TRBJ2-3
d_gene: NA
CDR3aa: CASSKGRLAGGAGTDTQYF
CDR3nt: TGTGCCAGCAGCAAAGGGCGGCTAGCGGGAGGTGCGGGCACAGATACGCAGTATTTT

abundance: NA
v_gene: TRBV6-5
j_gene: TRBJ2-3
d_gene: TRBD2
CDR3aa: CASSLAGGHTQYF
CDR3nt: TGTGCCAGCAGTTTAGCGGGAGGTCATACGCAGTATTTT

abundance: few
v_gene: TRBV10-3
j_gene: TRBJ1-1
d_gene: NA
CDR3aa: CAIMHGTPHTEAFF
CDR3nt: TGTGCCATCATGCACGGGACACCTCACACTGAAGCTTTCTTT

abundance: few
v_gene: TRBV6-6
j_gene: TRBJ1-2
d_gene: TRBD1
CDR3aa: CASRSGQGLDYGYTF
CDR3nt: TGTGCCAGCAGATCAGGACAGGGTTTGGACTATGGCTACACCTTC

abundance: NA
v_gene: TRBV15
j_gene: TRBJ2-4
d_gene: NA
CDR3aa: CATSRDSTAAKNIQYF
CDR3nt: TGTGCCACCAGCAGAGATAGCACTGCTGCCAAAAACATTCAGTACTTC